This passage covers 18 T cell receptor beta chains from one sample sequenced in a study of beta chain features in type 1 diabetes. What was sequenced were expressed TCRB transcripts, since all of the isolated RNA had been reverse transcribed. The method was immunoSEQ multiplex PCR; TCRdb's version includes in-frame clones alone and lacks a portion of them. The sample includes roughly 120,000 clones, about two fifths of them seen just once. The sequenced sample consisted of stem cell memory CD4+ T cells from blood. These receptors were collected from a woman under 30 in good health.

This clone was counted between two and nine times. The gene calls are TRBV29-1 and TRBJ2-2, with TRBD2 as a possible D gene (5 bases). V lost 1 base and J 5 bases, leaving 8 bases between the germline ends. The CDR3 runs 13 residues. The germline V gene has CDR1 SQVTM and CDR2 ANQGSEA. CDR3 sequence (DNA): TGCAGCGTTGAAGGGCTAGCAACCGGGGAGCTGTTTTTT. Protein product: CSVEGLATGELFF.

This clone was detected a few times. V and J are TRBV27 and TRBJ2-3; a possible D gene is TRBD1 (6 bases). Between the trimmed V and J ends, which lost 1 base and 9 bases, there was a span of 11 bases. The CDR3 totals 13 residues. Germline CDR1 MNHEY, CDR2 SMNVEV (reference sequence). CDR3 sequence: CASSLLAQGTQYF. The CDR3 nucleotides read TGTGCCAGCAGTTTATTGGCACAGGGAACGCAGTATTTT.

This chain links TRBV5-1 with TRBJ2-7; 8 bases align to TRBD1. The CDR3 totals 12 residues. J lost 6 bases, V lost 3 bases, and 2 bases had no gene match. Germline CDR1 SGHRS, CDR2 YFSETQ. The CDR3 nucleotides read TGCGCCAGCAGCTGGACAGGGCGCGAGCAGTACTTC. Translated: CASSWTGREQYF.

The chain joins TRBV6-6 to TRBJ2-7; TRBD1 might be the D (5 bases). The V end lost 6 bases, the J end lost 3 bases, and 6 bases lay between the germline ends. The CDR3 runs 11 residues. CDR1 MNHNY and CDR2 SVGAGI come from the germline V gene (reference sequence). The DNA for the CDR3 is TGTGCCAGCAGAGGGGACTACGAGCAGTACTTC. Its protein product is CASRGDYEQYF.

This clone was recorded a few times. V usage is TRBV5-1 and J usage is TRBJ1-1; no definite D call. Looked up from germline, CDR1 is SGHRS and CDR2 is YFSETQ. Trimming removed 0 bases at V and 0 bases at J, with 18 bases between. The CDR3 has 18 residues. The CDR3 DNA reads TGCGCCAGCAGCTTGGCCCTAGCCCCTTACGGGGTGAACACTGAAGCTTTCTTT. Translation gives CASSLALAPYGVNTEAFF.

The V and J genes are TRBV5-1 and TRBJ2-3; 10 bases match TRBD1. V lost 0 bases and J lost 6; bases outside the gene matches: 4. The CDR3 loop spans 15 amino acids. Germline values: CDR1 SGHRS, CDR2 YFSETQ. The CDR3 sequence is CASSLGGQGFDTQYF. The DNA for the CDR3 is TGCGCCAGCAGCTTGGGGGGACAGGGGTTCGATACGCAGTATTTT.

A few counts support this clone. The chain couples TRBV29-1 to TRBJ2-4; 12 nucleotides agree with TRBD2. The junction had 10 bases not matched to a gene; V was cut back by 5 bases and J by 5 bases. The germline V gene has CDR1 SQVTM and CDR2 ANQGSEA. This CDR3 spans 16 amino acids. DNA for the CDR3: TGCAGCGTTACAACTCTAGCGGGAGGGCCGCAAAACATTCAGTACTTC. This translates into CSVTTLAGGPQNIQYF.

This chain uses TRBV28 with TRBJ1-5; weak D call: TRBD1 (6 bases). The V gene's germline CDR1 is MDHEN and CDR2 SYDVKM. The V end lost 5 bases, the J end lost 4 bases, and 15 bases lay between the germline ends. The CDR3 loop spans 15 amino acids. Written as DNA, the CDR3 is TGTGCCAGCAGTCATTCCGGACAGCAGAATCAGCCCCAGCATTTT. Protein sequence: CASSHSGQQNQPQHF.

This clone came up a few times. V is TRBV28 and J is TRBJ2-2; D perhaps matches TRBD1 (6 bases). Between the trimmed V and J ends, which lost 5 bases and 5 bases, there was a span of 15 bases. The CDR3 runs 15 residues. Germline CDR1 reads MDHEN; CDR2 reads SYDVKM. In DNA form, the CDR3 reads TGTGCCAGCAGTAGACAGGTCTCGTATACCGGGGAGCTGTTTTTT. As protein: CASSRQVSYTGELFF.

This rearrangement joins TRBV11-2 to TRBJ2-4, with a weak D call TRBD2 (6 bases). Trimming took 1 base from V and 6 from J, leaving 10 bases between them. In germline, CDR1 is SGHAT, CDR2 FQNNGV. The CDR3 loop spans 14 amino acids. CDR3: CASSLGPGGNIQYF. The DNA of the CDR3 is TGTGCCAGCAGCTTAGGACCCGGGGGAAACATTCAGTACTTC.

The chain employs TRBV5-4 and TRBJ2-2, with a tentative D call TRBD2 (5 bases). The V end was cut by 3 bases, the J end by 4 bases, with 13 bases between. Germline V CDR1 and CDR2: SGHNT, YYREEE (reference sequence). The CDR3 contains 15 residues. CDR3 DNA sequence: TGTGCCAGCAGCTCGCCATCGGGGTTCACCGGGGAGCTGTTTTTT. Protein product: CASSSPSGFTGELFF.

V and J are TRBV5-1 and TRBJ1-2; D not resolved. Germline CDR1 is SGHRS and CDR2 is YFSETQ. The ends were cut back, 0 bases at V and 4 bases at J, with 7 bases in the middle. The CDR3 spans 13 residues. As DNA, the CDR3 is TGCGCCAGCAGCTTGGGAAACACCTATGGCTACACCTTC. It codes for CASSLGNTYGYTF.

A single count supports this clone. The chain recombines TRBV6-5 with TRBJ1-5; D perhaps matches TRBD1 (6 bases). The germline V and J ends were trimmed by 6 bases and 1 base, with 10 bases remaining between them. Germline lookup yields CDR1 MNHEY and CDR2 SVGAGI. The CDR3 covers 14 residues. CDR3 DNA: TGTGCCAGCAGCAACAGGGCCAGCAATCAGCCCCAGCATTTT. This encodes CASSNRASNQPQHF.

This clone was picked up a small number of times. The chain links TRBV5-1 to TRBJ1-1, with D possibly matching TRBD1 (6 bases). The germline V and J ends were trimmed by 0 bases and 5 bases, with 11 bases remaining between them. The CDR3 is 14 residues long. Germline values: CDR1 SGHRS, CDR2 YFSETQ. CDR3 coding DNA: TGCGCCAGCAGCTTGGGACAGGCGGGTACTGAAGCTTTCTTT. The encoded protein is CASSLGQAGTEAFF. Supplemented by reference TRBV5-1 and TRBJ1-1, the full variable domain reads KAGVTQTPRYLIKTRGQQVTLSCSPISGHRSVSWYQQTPGQGLQFLFEYFSETQRNKGNFPGRFSGRQFSNSRSEMNVSTLELGDSALYLCASSLGQAGTEAFFGQGTRLTVV.

The J gene is TRBJ2-7, the V gene TRBV27; the D gene is possibly TRBD1 (5 bases). The CDR3 covers 12 residues. V gave up 6 bases and J gave up 2 bases, with 8 bases separating them. Germline values: CDR1 MNHEY, CDR2 SMNVEV (reference sequence). The CDR3: CASSQGAYEQYF. Written as DNA, the CDR3 is TGTGCCAGCAGCCAGGGCGCCTACGAGCAGTACTTC.

The rearrangement links TRBV19 to TRBJ2-1; 11 nucleotides agree with TRBD1. Germline V lookup: CDR1 LNHDA, CDR2 SQIVND (reference sequence). Trimming cost V 9 bases and J 12 bases; bases outside gene matches: 7. This CDR3 comprises 12 residues. CDR3 DNA sequence: TGTGCCAGCGGGACAGGGGGGGTAGGGCAGTTCTTC. It specifies CASGTGGVGQFF.

There are a few counts of this clone. The chain couples TRBV6-5 to TRBJ1-2, with a weak D call TRBD1 (6 bases). V was cut by 4 bases and J by 4 bases, with 13 bases left in between. Germline CDR1 MNHEY, CDR2 SVGAGI. The CDR3 has 14 residues. The CDR3 spells CASSSPGQLYGYTF. CDR3 sequence (DNA): TGTGCCAGCAGTTCCCCTGGACAGCTCTATGGCTACACCTTC.

This clone was seen a handful of times. The gene calls are TRBV5-4 and TRBJ2-7; 13 bases align to TRBD2. J lost 5 bases, V lost 4 bases, and 9 bases had no gene match. Germline lookup yields CDR1 SGHNT and CDR2 YYREEE (reference sequence). The CDR3 length is 16 residues. CDR3 in amino acids: CASSRGLAGVFNEQYF. For the CDR3, the DNA is TGTGCCAGCAGCAGAGGACTAGCGGGAGTATTCAACGAGCAGTACTTC.